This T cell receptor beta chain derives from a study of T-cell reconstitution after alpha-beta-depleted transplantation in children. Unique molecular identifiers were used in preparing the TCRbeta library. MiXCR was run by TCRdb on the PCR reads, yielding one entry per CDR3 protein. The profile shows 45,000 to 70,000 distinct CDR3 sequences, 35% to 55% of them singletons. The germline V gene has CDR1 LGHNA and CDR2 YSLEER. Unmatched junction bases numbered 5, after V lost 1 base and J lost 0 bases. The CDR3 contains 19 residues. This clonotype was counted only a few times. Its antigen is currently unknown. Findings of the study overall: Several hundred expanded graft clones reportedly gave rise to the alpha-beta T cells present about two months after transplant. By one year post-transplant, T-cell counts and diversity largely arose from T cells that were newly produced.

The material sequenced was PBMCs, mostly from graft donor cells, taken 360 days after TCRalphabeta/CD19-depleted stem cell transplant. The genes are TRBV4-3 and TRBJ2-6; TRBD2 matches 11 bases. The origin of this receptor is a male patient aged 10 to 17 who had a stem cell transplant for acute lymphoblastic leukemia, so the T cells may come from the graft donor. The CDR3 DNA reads TGCGCCAGCAGCCAAGTTGCTAGCGGGGGGTCCTCTGGGGCCAACGTCCTGACTTTC. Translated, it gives CASSQVASGGSSGANVLTF.